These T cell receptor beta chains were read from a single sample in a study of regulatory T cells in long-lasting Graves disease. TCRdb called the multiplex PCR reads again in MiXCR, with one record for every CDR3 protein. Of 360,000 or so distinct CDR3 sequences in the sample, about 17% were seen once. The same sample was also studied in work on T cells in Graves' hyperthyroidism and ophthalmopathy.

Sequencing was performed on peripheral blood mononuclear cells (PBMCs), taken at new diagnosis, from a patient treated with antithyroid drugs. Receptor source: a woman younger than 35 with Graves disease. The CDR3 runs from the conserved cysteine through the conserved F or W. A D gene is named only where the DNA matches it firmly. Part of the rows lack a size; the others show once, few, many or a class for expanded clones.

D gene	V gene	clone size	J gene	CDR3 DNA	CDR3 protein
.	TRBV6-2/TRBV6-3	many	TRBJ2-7	TGTGCCAGCAGTGAGGTCAAGCAGTACTTC	CASSEVKQYF
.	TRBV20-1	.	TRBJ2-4	TGCAGTGCTTCTCCATTAGTTGGGGAGAACATTCAGTACTTC	CSASPLVGENIQYF
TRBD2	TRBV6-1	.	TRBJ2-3	TGTGCCAGCAGGGGGACTAGCGGGGGGTCCACAGATACGCAGTATTTT	CASRGTSGGSTDTQYF
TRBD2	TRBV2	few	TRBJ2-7	TGTGCCAGCAGTATACGGGGGGACTACGAGCAGTACTTC	CASSIRGDYEQYF
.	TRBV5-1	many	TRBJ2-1	TGTGCCAGCAGCCCCCAGACAGGAGCAGCCTACAATGAGCAGTTCTTC	CASSPQTGAAYNEQFF
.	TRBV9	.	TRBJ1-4	TGTGCCAGCAGCCGTTCCGTGACAGGAAATAATGAAAAACTGTTTTTT	CASSRSVTGNNEKLFF
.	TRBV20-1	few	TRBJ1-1	TGCAGTGCTAGCCTCGAGGGTGCCGAAGCTTTCTTT	CSASLEGAEAFF
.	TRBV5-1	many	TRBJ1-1	TGCGCCAGCAGCTTGGGACAGAGCACTGAAGCTTTCTTT	CASSLGQSTEAFF
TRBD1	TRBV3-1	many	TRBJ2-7	TGTGCCAGCAGCTACGTCCCGGGACAGGGGGCGGGCGAGCAGTACTTC	CASSYVPGQGAGEQYF
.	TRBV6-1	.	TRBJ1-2	TGTGCCAGCATGCGACAGAACCACTATGGCTACACCTTC	CASMRQNHYGYTF
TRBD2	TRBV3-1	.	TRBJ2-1	TGTGCCGGCAGCCACACGACTAGCGGAAGCTCCTACAATGAGCAGTTCTTC	CAGSHTTSGSSYNEQFF
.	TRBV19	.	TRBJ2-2	TGTGCCAGTAGTATTATCAGCACCGGGGAGCTGTTTTTT	CASSIISTGELFF
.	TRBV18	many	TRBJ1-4	TGTGCCAGCTCACCACGAGAGAGGTCAACTAATGAAAAACTGTTTTTT	CASSPRERSTNEKLFF
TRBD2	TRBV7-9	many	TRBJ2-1	TGTGCCAGCAGCCCGACCGGACTAGCGGGGGGGCGCCATGAGCAGTTCTTC	CASSPTGLAGGRHEQFF
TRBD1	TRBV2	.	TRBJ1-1	TGTGCCAGCACCTCCCAGGGGGCGGACACTGAAGCTTTCTTT	CASTSQGADTEAFF
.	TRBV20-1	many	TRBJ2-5	TGCAGTGCTAGAGATAGAAGGCCCAGACAAGAGACCCAGTACTTC	CSARDRRPRQETQYF
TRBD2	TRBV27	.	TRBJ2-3	TGTGCCAGCAGTCCTCGACTAGCGGGGGTTTCAGATACGCAGTATTTT	CASSPRLAGVSDTQYF
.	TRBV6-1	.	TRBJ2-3	TGTGCCAGCATTAGGGCAGACTATACTAGCACAGATACGCAGTATTTT	CASIRADYTSTDTQYF
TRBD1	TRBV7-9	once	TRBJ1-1	TGTGCCAGCATCCCTCCCGGGACAGGGGGCTTTAACACTGAAGCTTTCTTT	CASIPPGTGGFNTEAFF
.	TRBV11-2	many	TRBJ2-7	TGTGCCAGCAGCTCAAGTTGGAGTGGTGCGGAGGGGGTCTACGAGCAGTACTTC	CASSSSWSGAEGVYEQYF
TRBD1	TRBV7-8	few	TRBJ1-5	TGTGCCAGCAGCTTCGGCGCGGGACAGGGTGATCAGCCCCAGCATTTT	CASSFGAGQGDQPQHF
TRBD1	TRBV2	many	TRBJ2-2	TGTGCCATCAACCGGGACAGGGCTTCCGGGGAGCTGTTTTTT	CAINRDRASGELFF
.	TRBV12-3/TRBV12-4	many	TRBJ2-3	TGTGCCAGCAGTTTCGGGCCAAGCACAGATACGCAGTATTTT	CASSFGPSTDTQYF
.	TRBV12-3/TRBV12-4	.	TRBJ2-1	TGTGCCAGCAGTTTAGCTAGCGGCTCCTACGATGAGCAGTTCTTC	CASSLASGSYDEQFF
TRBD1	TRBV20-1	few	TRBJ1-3	TGCAGTGCTAGCGGCAGGGGGCGAGGAAACACCATATATTTT	CSASGRGRGNTIYF
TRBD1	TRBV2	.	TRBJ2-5	TGTGCCAGCAGTTTGTCCGGGACAGGGTCAGGGGAGACCCAGTACTTC	CASSLSGTGSGETQYF
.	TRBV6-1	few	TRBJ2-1	TGTGCCACAGATCCGGGCGTCTACAATGAGCAGTTCTTC	CATDPGVYNEQFF
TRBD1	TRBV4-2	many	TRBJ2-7	TGTGCCAGCAGCCACCGACAGGGAAGCGCCTACGAGCAGTACTTC	CASSHRQGSAYEQYF
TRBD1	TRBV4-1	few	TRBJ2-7	TGCGCCAGCAGCCAAGATATGTGGGACAGGGCCTACGAGCAGTACTTC	CASSQDMWDRAYEQYF
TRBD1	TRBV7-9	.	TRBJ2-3	TGTGCCAGCAGCTTTGACAGGGACACAGATACGCAGTATTTT	CASSFDRDTDTQYF
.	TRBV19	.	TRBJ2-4	TGTGCCAGTAGTATATGGTCCACCTCGGGAAACATTCAGTACTTC	CASSIWSTSGNIQYF
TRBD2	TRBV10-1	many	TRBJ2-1	TGCGCCAGCAGTGATTTCTTAGCGGGGGGCCGTATCCATGAGCAGTTCTTC	CASSDFLAGGRIHEQFF
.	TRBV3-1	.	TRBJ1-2	TGTGCCAGCGGCCTCCGACAGAACTATGGCTACACCTTC	CASGLRQNYGYTF
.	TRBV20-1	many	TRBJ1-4	TGCAGTGCTAGAGGGGGTCCGCGTGAAAAACTGTTTTTT	CSARGGPREKLFF
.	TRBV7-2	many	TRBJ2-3	TGTGCCAGCAGCCCCTTCCCTTCGACGGTGGATACGCAGTATTTT	CASSPFPSTVDTQYF
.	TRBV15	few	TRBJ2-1	TGTGCCACCAGCAGAGAAACTTACAATGAGCAGTTCTTC	CATSRETYNEQFF
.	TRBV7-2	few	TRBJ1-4	TGTGCCAGCACCTACAACGCGGGGCGAGAAAAACTGTTTTTT	CASTYNAGREKLFF
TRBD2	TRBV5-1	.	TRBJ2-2	TGCGCCAGCAGCTTATTAGCGGGAGGTGGCGGGGAGCTGTTTTTT	CASSLLAGGGGELFF
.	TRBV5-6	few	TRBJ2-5	TGTGCCAGCAGCTTCCAAGCGGATTTCCAAGAGACCCAGTACTTC	CASSFQADFQETQYF
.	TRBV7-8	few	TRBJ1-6	TGTGCCAGCAGCCAGCGCCGGGGGAACTATAATTCACCCCTCCACTTT	CASSQRRGNYNSPLHF
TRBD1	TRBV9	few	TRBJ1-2	TGTGCCAGCAGCGCCCGACGAGGTTCGGCGACGGACAGGGCTAACTATGGCTACACCTTC	CASSARRGSATDRANYGYTF
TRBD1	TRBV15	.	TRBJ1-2	TGTGCCACCAGCCCGCCGACAGGGTACTATGGCTACACCTTC	CATSPPTGYYGYTF
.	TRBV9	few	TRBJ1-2	TGTGCCAGCAGCGCACAGGGATCGTCTCAGGGCTACACCTTC	CASSAQGSSQGYTF
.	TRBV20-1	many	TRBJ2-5	TGCAGTGCTACCAGCGCCAACCAAGAGACCCAGTACTTC	CSATSANQETQYF
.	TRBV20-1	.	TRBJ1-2	TGCAGTGCTAGAGATACGGAGTTCTCTGGCTACACCTTC	CSARDTEFSGYTF
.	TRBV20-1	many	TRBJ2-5	TGCAGTGCTAAACAGCAAGAGACCCAGTACTTC	CSAKQQETQYF
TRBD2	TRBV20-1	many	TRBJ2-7	TGCAGTGCTAGCCTAGCGGGAGTGAGTGAGCAGTACTTC	CSASLAGVSEQYF
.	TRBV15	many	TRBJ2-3	TGTGCCACCAGCAGAGATCCCCCCTGGGTGAGCACAGATACGCAGTATTTT	CATSRDPPWVSTDTQYF
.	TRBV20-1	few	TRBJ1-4	TGCAGTGCTAGAGAGGACGACTATGAGGAAGGACTGTTTTTT	CSAREDDYEEGLFF
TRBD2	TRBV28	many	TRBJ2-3	TGTGCCGGGGCTAGCGGGGGGGCTGGCACAGATACGCAGTATTTT	CAGASGGAGTDTQYF
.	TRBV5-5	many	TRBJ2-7	TGTGCCAGCAGCCCTGAGGGGGGGGGACTCTACGAGCAGTACTTC	CASSPEGGGLYEQYF
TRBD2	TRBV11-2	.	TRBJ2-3	TGTGCCACTTCCCTTGAACTAGCGGCGGGGGGGGATACGCAGTATTTT	CATSLELAAGGDTQYF
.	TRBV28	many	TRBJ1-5	TGTGCCAGCAGTTTAAGGGTCACCAGGGCCGATCAGCCCCAGCATTTT	CASSLRVTRADQPQHF
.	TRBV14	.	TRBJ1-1	TGTGCCAGCAGCCAAACAATCGGAACTGAAGCTTTCTTT	CASSQTIGTEAFF
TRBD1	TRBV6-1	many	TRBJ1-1	TGTGCCAGCAAGTCGGGGACAGGGGGCGCGTATGCTGAAGCTTTCTTT	CASKSGTGGAYAEAFF
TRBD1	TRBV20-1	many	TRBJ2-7	TGCAGTGCTAGAGGAGTGGACAGGACCTCCTACGAGCAGTACTTC	CSARGVDRTSYEQYF
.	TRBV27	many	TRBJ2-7	TGTGCCAGCAGTTTATACATCCAGAACGACGAGCAGTACTTC	CASSLYIQNDEQYF
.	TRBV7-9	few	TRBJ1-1	TGTGCCAGCAGCTTAGGAAATCTGGCAAAGAACACTGAAGCTTTCTTT	CASSLGNLAKNTEAFF
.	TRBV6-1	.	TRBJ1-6	TGTGCCAGCAGCCCCGGGACAATTTCACCCCTCCACTTT	CASSPGTISPLHF